These T cell receptor beta chains were read from a single sample in a study of CD8+ T cells in alopecia areata. TCRdb keeps only in-frame clones here, not all; method: immunoSEQ multiplex PCR. The sample records about 210,000 clones, about 57% being singletons. Specimen: CD4+ T cells sorted from blood, collected at week 4, from a patient treated with tofacitinib. These receptors all stem from a human donor with alopecia areata. CDR3s include the opening cysteine and the closing phenylalanine or tryptophan.

v_call	j_call	cdr3_aa
TRBV7-2	TRBJ2-5	CASSRPGTETQYF
TRBV29-1	TRBJ1-1	CSVEVGQGTEAFF
TRBV14	TRBJ1-6	CAILDRGNSPLHF
TRBV7-2	TRBJ2-3	CASSYPLGLAGESTDTQYF
TRBV27	TRBJ2-7	CASSLGLEQYF
TRBV29-1	TRBJ1-2	CSVQTGQDYGYTF
TRBV25-1	TRBJ1-1	CASSEQDRGKAFF
TRBV7-9	TRBJ2-7	CASSLEGEEQYF
TRBV5-4	TRBJ1-5	CASSLGGDNQPQHF
TRBV4-3	TRBJ2-5	CASSQDLRGGAETQYF
TRBV27	TRBJ2-7	CASRIGNEQYF
TRBV29-1	TRBJ1-1	CSVRDVNTEAFF
TRBV7-6	TRBJ2-5	CASSFTSLGGAGQETQYF
TRBV19	TRBJ2-1	CASSISGGLDEQFF
TRBV11-3	.	CASSLEKTGGRYEQYF
TRBV6-6	TRBJ2-7	CASSTETNYEQYF
TRBV5-1	TRBJ1-1	CASSLRGGDTEAFF